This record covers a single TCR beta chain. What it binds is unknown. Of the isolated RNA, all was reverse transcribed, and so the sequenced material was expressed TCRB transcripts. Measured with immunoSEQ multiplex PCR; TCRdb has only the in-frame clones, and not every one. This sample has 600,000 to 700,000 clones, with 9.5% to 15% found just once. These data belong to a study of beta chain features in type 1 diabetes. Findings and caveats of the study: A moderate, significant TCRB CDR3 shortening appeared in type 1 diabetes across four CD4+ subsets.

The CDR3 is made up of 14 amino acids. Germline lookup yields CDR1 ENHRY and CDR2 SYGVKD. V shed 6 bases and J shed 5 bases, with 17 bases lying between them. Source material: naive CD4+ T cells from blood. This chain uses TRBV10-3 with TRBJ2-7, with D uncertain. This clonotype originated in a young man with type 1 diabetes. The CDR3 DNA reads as TGTGCCATCAGGGACCCTAGTGAGGTCCACGAGCAGTACTTC. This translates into CAIRDPSEVHEQYF.